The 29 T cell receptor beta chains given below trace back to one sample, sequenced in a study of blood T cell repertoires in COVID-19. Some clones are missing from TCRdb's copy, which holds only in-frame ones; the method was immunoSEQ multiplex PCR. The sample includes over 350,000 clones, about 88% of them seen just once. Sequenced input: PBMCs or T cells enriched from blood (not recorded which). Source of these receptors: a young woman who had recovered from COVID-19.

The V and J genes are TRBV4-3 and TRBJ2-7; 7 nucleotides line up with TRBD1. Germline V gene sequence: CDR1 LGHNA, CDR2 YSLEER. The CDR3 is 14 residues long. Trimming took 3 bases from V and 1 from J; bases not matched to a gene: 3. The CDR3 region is CASSQGQLSYEQYF. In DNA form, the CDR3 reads TGCGCCAGCAGCCAGGGACAGTTGTCCTACGAGCAGTACTTC.

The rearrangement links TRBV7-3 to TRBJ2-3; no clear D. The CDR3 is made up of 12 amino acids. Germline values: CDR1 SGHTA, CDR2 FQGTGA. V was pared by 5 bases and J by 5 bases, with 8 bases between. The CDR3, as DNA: TGTGCCAGCAGCCCCCCGGGAGATACGCAGTATTTT. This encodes CASSPPGDTQYF.

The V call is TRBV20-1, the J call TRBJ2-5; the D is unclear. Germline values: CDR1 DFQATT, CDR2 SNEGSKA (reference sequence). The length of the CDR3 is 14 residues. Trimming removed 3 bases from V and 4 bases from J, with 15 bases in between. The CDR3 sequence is CSASSAGSRETQYF. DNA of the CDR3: TGCAGTGCTAGTTCTGCCGGGTCTCGAGAGACCCAGTACTTC.

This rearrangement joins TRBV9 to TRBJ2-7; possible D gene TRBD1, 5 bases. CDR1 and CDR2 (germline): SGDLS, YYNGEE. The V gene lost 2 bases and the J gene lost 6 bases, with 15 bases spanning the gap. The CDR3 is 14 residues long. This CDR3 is CASSVGQGLGEQYF. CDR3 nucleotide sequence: TGTGCCAGCAGCGTGGGGCAGGGCCTGGGCGAGCAGTACTTC.

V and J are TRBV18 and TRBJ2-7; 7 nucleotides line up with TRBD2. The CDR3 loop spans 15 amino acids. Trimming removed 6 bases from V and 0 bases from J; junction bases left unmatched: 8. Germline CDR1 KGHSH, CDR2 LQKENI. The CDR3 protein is CASSQKGGGSYEQYF. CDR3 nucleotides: TGTGCCAGCTCCCAGAAGGGCGGGGGCTCCTACGAGCAGTACTTC.

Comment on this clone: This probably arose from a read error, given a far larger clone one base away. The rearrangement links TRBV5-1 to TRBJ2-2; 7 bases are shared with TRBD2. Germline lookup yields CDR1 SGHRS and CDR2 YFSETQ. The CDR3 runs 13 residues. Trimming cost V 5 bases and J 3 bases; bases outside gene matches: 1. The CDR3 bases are TGCGCCAGCAGTGGGGGGGACACCGGGGAGCTGTTTTTT. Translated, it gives CASSGGDTGELFF.

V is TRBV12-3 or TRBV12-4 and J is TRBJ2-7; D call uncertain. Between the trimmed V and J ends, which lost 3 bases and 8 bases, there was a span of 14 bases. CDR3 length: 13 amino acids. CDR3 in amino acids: CASSLHSRIKQYF. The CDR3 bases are TGTGCCAGCAGTTTGCACAGTCGTATTAAGCAGTACTTC.

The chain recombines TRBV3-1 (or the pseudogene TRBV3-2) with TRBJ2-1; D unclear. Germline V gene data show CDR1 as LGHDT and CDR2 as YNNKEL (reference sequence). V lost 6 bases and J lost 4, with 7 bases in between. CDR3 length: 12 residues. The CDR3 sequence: CASSAQYNEQFF. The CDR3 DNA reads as TGTGCCAGCAGTGCCCAGTACAATGAGCAGTTCTTC.

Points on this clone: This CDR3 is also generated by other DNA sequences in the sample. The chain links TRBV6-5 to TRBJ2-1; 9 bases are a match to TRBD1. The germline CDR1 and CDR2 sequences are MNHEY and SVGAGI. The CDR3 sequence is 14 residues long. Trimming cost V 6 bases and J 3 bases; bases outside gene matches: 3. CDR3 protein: CASRTGQGYNEQFF. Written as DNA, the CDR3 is TGTGCCAGCAGGACGGGACAGGGCTACAATGAGCAGTTCTTC.

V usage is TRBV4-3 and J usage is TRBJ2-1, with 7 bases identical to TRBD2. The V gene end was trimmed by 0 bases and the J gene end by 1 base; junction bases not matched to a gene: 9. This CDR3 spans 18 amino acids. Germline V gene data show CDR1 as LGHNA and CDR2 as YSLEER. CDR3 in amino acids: CASSQDVASGYSYNEQFF. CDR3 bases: TGCGCCAGCAGCCAAGATGTCGCTAGCGGATATTCCTACAATGAGCAGTTCTTC.

The CDR3 loop is CASSLDVRAGEQYF. CDR3 in DNA: TGTGCCAGCAGCTTAGACGTCAGGGCGGGAGAGCAGTACTTC. The rearrangement links TRBV7-9 to TRBJ2-7; weak D call: TRBD2 (6 bases). Trimming shortened V by 1 base and J by 7 bases, and 14 bases separated the two germline ends. Germline CDR1 reads SEHNR; CDR2 reads FQNEAQ (reference sequence). This CDR3 is 14 amino acids long. Full variable domain (outside the CDR3, taken from reference TRBV7-9 and TRBJ2-7): DTGVSQNPRHKITKRGQNVTFRCDPISEHNRLYWYRQTLGQGPEFLTYFQNEAQLEKSRLLSDRFSAERPKGSFSTLEIQRTEQGDSAMYLCASSLDVRAGEQYFGPGTRLTVT.

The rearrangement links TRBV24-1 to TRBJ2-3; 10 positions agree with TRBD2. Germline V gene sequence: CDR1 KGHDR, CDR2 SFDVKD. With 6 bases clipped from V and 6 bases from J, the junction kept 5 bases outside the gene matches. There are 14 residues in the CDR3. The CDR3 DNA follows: TGTGCCACCAGTCAAACTAGCGGGGCGGATACGCAGTATTTT. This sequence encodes CATSQTSGADTQYF.

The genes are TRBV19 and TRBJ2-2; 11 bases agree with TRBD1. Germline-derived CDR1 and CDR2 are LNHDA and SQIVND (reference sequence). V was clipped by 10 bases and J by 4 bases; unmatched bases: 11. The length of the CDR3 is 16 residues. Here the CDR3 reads CANLLSGTGGTGELFF. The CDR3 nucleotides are TGTGCCAACCTTCTTTCCGGGACAGGGGGCACCGGGGAGCTGTTTTTT.

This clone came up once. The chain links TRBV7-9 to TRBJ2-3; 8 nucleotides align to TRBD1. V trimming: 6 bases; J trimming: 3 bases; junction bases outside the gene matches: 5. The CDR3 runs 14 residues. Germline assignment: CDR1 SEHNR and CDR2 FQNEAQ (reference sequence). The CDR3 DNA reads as TGTGCCAGCAGTTTTACAGGGGGTACAGATACGCAGTATTTT. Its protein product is CASSFTGGTDTQYF. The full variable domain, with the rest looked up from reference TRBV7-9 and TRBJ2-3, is DTGVSQNPRHKITKRGQNVTFRCDPISEHNRLYWYRQTLGQGPEFLTYFQNEAQLEKSRLLSDRFSAERPKGSFSTLEIQRTEQGDSAMYLCASSFTGGTDTQYFGPGTRLTVL.

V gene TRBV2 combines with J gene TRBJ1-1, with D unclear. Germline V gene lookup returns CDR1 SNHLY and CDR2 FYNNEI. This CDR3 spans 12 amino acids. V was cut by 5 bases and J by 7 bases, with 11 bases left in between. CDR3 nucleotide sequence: TGTGCCAGCAGTTCTGACACAGTTGAAGCTTTCTTT. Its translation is CASSSDTVEAFF.

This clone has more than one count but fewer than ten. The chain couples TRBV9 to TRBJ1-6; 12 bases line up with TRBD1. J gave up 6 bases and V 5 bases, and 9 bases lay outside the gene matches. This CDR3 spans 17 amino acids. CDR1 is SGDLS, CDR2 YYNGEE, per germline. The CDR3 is CASSGDRGPFRNSPLHF. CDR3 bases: TGTGCCAGCAGTGGGGACAGGGGGCCATTCCGTAATTCACCCCTCCACTTT.

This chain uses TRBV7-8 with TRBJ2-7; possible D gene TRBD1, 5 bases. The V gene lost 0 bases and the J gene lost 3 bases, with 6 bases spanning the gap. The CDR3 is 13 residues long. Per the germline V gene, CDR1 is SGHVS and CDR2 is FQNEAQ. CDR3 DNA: TGTGCCAGCAGCTTAGCTACAGGCTACGAGCAGTACTTC. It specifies CASSLATGYEQYF.

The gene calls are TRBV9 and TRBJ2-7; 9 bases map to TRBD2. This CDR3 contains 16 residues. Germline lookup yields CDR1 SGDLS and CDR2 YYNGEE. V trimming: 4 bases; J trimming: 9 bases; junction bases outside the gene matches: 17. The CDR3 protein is CASSIQGLAGREGQYF. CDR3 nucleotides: TGTGCCAGCAGCATTCAGGGACTAGCAGGGCGGGAGGGGCAGTACTTC.

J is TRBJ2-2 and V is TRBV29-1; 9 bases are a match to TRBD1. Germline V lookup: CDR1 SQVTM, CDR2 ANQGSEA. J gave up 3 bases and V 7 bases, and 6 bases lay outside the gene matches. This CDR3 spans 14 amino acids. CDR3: CSAGQGYYTGELFF. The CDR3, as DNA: TGCAGCGCAGGACAGGGGTATTACACCGGGGAGCTGTTTTTT.

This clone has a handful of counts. The CDR3 loop is CASSIRGIEVNYGYTF. CDR3 bases: TGTGCCAGTAGTATAAGAGGGATCGAGGTTAACTATGGCTACACCTTC. This rearrangement joins TRBV19 to TRBJ1-2; D is ambiguous. Germline V gene lookup returns CDR1 LNHDA and CDR2 SQIVND (reference sequence). V lost 2 bases, J lost 1 base, and 14 bases lay in between. This CDR3 spans 16 amino acids.

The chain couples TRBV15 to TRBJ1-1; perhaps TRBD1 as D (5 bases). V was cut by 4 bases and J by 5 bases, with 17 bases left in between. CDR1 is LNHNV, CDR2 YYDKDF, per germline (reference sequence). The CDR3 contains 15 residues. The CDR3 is CATSTSGGARTEAFF. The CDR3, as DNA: TGTGCCACCAGCACCAGCGGGGGTGCCAGGACTGAAGCTTTCTTT.

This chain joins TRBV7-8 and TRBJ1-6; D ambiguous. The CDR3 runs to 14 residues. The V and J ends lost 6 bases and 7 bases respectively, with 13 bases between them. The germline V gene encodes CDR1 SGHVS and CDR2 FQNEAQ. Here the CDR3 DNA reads TGTGCCAGCAGTCAGGATAGTTTCAATTCACCCCTCCACTTT. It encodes CASSQDSFNSPLHF.

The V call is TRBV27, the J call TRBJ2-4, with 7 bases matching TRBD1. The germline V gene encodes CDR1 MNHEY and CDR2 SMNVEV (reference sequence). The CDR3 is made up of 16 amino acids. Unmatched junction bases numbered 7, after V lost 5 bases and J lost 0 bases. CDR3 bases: TGTGCCAGCAGTCCCGGGACAGTCCTAGCCAAAAACATTCAGTACTTC. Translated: CASSPGTVLAKNIQYF.

CDR3 DNA sequence: TGCGCCAGCAGCCCCCCACCTGCCGGTGAGCAGTTCTTC. Its protein is CASSPPPAGEQFF. The V call is TRBV5-1, the J call TRBJ2-1; D gene unclear. Deletions cut 4 bases from V and 9 bases from J, with 14 bases between. Germline V lookup: CDR1 SGHRS, CDR2 YFSETQ. The CDR3 sequence is 13 residues long.

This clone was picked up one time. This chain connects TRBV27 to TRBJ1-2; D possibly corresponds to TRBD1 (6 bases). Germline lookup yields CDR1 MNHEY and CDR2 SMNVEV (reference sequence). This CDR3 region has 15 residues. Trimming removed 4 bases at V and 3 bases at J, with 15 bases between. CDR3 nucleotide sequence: TGTGCCAGCAGTTCCCTTCGACAGGCGCACTATGGCTACACCTTC. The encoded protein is CASSSLRQAHYGYTF.

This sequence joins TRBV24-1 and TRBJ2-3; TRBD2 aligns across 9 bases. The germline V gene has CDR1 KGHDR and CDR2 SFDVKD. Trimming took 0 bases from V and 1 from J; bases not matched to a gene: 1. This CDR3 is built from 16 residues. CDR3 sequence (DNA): TGTGCCACCAGTGATTTGGCTAGCGGGGGCACAGATACGCAGTATTTT. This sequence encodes CATSDLASGGTDTQYF.

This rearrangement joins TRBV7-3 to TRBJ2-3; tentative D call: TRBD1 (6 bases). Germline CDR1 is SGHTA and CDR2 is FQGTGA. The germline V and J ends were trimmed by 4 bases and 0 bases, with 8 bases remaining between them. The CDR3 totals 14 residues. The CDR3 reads CASSWDISTDTQYF. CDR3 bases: TGTGCCAGCAGCTGGGACATCAGCACAGATACGCAGTATTTT.

This chain's CDR3 is CASSYRGGARGYTF. In DNA form, the CDR3 reads TGTGCCAGCAGTTATCGGGGGGGCGCAAGAGGCTACACCTTC. V gene TRBV6-5 combines with J gene TRBJ1-2; weak D call: TRBD1 (6 bases). V was cut by 3 bases and J by 8 bases, with 16 bases left in between. CDR1 and CDR2 from the germline V gene are MNHEY and SVGAGI. This CDR3 has 14 amino acids.

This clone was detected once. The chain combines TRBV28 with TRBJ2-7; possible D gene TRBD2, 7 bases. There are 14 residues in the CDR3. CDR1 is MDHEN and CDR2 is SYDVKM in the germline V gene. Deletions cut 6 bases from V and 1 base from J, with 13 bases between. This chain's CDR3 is CASSLRGASYEQYF. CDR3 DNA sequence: TGTGCCAGCAGCCTCCGGGGGGCGTCCTACGAGCAGTACTTC.